This T cell receptor (beta chain) is from a study of metastatic and nonmetastatic thyroid tumors. Study information: Comparison of repertoires was carried out across blood and tumor or nodule tissue from malignant and benign thyroid patients.

From the PCR reads, TCRdb re-called clones with MiXCR. Of tens of thousands of clones in the sample, 15% to 20% were seen once. Patients were all untreated before their thyroid surgery. With 2 bases clipped from V and 3 bases from J, the junction kept 5 bases outside the gene matches. CDR1 is DFQATT, CDR2 SNEGSKA, per germline (reference sequence). This CDR3 has 15 residues. A note on this clone: The antigen remains undetermined.

Study outcomes and limitations: It was reportedly found that TCR beta diversity was significantly higher in malignant thyroid tumors than in benign nodules, a difference seen in both blood and tumor samples.

The chain recombines TRBV20-1 with TRBJ2-7; TRBD2 agrees at 12 bases. The TCR was taken from a female donor with papillary thyroid cancer or a benign thyroid nodule (not recorded which). Some clones in this sample may be carry-over from other donors' samples. The specimen sequenced was blood. The CDR3 loop is CSARSSGGGYYEQYF. The DNA of the CDR3 is TGCAGTGCTAGATCTAGCGGGGGGGGCTACTACGAGCAGTACTTC.